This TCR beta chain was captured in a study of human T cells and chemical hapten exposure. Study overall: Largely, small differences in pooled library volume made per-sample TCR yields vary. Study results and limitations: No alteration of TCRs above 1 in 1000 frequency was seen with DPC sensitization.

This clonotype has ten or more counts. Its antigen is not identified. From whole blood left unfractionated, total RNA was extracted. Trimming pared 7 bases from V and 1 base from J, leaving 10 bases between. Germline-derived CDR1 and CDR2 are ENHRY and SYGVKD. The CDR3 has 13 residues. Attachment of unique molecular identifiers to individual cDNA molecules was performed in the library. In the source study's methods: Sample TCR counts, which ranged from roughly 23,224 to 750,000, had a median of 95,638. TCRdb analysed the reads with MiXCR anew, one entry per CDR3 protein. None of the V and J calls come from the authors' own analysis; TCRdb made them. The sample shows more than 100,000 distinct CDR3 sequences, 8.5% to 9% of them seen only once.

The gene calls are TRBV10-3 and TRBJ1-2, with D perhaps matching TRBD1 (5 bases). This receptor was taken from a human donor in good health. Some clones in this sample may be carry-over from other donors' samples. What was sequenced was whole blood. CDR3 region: CAINRGGNYGYTF. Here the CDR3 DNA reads TGTGCCATCAACCGGGGGGGTAACTATGGCTACACCTTC.